The T cell receptor beta chain described here comes from a study of shared clonotypes between healthy human individuals. Whole-study context: Used for every donor were three CD4 naive, three CD4 memory, two CD8 naive and one CD8 memory plate. Study-wide points: Larger estimated richness was generally seen in naive subsets than in memory subsets. Between several donors, naive CD4 clonotypes were shared at a level of about 5%.

The donors, all of them Caucasian adults, lived in Nashville, Tennessee. V lost 1 base and J 3 bases, leaving 21 bases between the germline ends. The CDR3 is 18 residues long. The germline V gene has CDR1 SGHTA and CDR2 FQGNSA. Sequencing used immunoSEQ multiplex PCR; TCRdb keeps in-frame clones, though not all of them. Here the sample spans 2 million to 2.5 million clones, just over 90% being singletons. Worth noting for this clone: The antigen is unknown.

The rearrangement uses TRBV7-2 and TRBJ1-2, with D unclear. Sequences were obtained from naive CD4+ T cells from PBMCs. Described subset: CD45RA+ positively selected. The receptor was isolated from a young man in good health. Some clones in this sample may be carry-over from other donors' samples. The CDR3 loop reads CASSLGLHPRADHYGYTF. DNA of the CDR3: TGTGCCAGCAGCTTAGGCCTCCACCCCCGGGCAGACCACTATGGCTACACCTTC.